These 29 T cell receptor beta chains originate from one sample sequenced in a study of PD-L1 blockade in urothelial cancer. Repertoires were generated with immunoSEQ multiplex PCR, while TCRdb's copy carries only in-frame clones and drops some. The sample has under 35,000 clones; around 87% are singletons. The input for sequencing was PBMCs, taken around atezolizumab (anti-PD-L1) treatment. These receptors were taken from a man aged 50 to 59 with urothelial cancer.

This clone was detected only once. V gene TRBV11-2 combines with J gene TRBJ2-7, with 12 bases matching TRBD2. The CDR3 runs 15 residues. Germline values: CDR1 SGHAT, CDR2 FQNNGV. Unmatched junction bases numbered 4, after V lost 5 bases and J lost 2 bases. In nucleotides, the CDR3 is TGTGCCAGCAGCCTAGCGGGAGGGCCGGCCTACGAGCAGTACTTC. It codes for CASSLAGGPAYEQYF.

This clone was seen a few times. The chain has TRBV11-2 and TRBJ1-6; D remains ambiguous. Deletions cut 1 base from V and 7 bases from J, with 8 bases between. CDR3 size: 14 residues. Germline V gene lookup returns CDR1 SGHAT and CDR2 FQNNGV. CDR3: CASSLGGRNSPLHF. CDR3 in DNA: TGTGCCAGCAGCTTAGGTGGCAGAAATTCACCCCTCCACTTT.

The CDR3 nucleotides are TGTGCCAGCAGCTTAGAAGTAGCCTACGAGCAGTACTTC. Encoded protein: CASSLEVAYEQYF. The chain links TRBV7-2 to TRBJ2-7, with unresolved D. V was cut by 1 base and J by 2 bases, with 6 bases left in between. Germline loops: CDR1 SGHTA, CDR2 FQGNSA. This CDR3 comprises 13 residues.

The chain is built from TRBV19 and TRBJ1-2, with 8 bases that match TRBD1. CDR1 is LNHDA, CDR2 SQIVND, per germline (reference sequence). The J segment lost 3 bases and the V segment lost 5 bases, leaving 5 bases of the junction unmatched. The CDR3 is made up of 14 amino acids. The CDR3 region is CASSDLDRDYGYTF. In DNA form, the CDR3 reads TGTGCCAGTAGTGACCTGGACAGGGACTATGGCTACACCTTC.

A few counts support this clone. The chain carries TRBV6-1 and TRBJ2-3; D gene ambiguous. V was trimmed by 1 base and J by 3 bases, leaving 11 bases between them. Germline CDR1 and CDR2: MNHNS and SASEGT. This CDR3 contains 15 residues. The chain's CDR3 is CASSEDWASTDTQYF. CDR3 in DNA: TGTGCCAGCAGTGAAGATTGGGCAAGTACAGATACGCAGTATTTT.

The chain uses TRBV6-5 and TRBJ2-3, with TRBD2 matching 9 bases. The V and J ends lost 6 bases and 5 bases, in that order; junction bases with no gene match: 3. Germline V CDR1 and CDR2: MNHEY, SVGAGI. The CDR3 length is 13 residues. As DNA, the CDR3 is TGTGCCAGCAGGGGCGGGAGGGGAGATACGCAGTATTTT. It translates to CASRGGRGDTQYF.

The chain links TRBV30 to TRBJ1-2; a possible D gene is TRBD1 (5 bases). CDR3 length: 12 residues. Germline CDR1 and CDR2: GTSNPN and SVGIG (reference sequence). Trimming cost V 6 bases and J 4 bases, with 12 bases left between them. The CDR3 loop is CACWGGGYGYTF. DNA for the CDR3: TGTGCCTGCTGGGGCGGGGGCTATGGCTACACCTTC.

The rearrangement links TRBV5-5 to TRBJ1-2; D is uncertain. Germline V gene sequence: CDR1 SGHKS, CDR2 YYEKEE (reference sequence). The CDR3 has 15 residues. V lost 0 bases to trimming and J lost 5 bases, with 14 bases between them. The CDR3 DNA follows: TGTGCCAGCAGCTTGGCCCGTGGGGAGTTATATGGCTACACCTTC. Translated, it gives CASSLARGELYGYTF.

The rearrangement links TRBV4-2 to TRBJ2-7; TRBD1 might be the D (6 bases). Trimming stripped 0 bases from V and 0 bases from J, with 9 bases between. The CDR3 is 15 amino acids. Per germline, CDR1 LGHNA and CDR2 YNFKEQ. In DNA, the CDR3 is TGTGCCAGCAGCCAAGAGTCAGGGGACTCCTACGAGCAGTACTTC. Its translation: CASSQESGDSYEQYF.

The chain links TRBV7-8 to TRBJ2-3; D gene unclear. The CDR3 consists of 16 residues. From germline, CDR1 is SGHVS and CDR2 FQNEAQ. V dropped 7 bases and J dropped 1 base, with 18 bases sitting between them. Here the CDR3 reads CASILEEPLGTDTQYF. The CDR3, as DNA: TGTGCCAGCATCCTAGAAGAGCCCCTGGGCACAGATACGCAGTATTTT.

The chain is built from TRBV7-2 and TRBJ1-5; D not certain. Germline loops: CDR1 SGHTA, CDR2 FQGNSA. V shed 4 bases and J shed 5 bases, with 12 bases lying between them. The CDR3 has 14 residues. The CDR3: CASSSPWRDQPQHF. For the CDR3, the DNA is TGTGCCAGCAGCTCCCCCTGGAGGGATCAGCCCCAGCATTTT.

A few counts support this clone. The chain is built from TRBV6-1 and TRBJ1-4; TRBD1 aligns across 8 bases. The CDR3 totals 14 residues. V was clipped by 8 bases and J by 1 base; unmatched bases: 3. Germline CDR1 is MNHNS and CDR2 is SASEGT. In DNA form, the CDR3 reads TGTGCCAGCGGGGACAGGAAAACTAATGAAAAACTGTTTTTT. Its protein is CASGDRKTNEKLFF.

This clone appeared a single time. In nucleotides, the CDR3 is TGCAGCATCGAACGGACAGGGCTAGGCACAGATACGCAGTATTTT. Translated, it gives CSIERTGLGTDTQYF. This rearrangement joins TRBV29-1 to TRBJ2-3, with 8 bases aligning to TRBD1. Unmatched junction bases numbered 11, after V lost 8 bases and J lost 1 base. CDR3 length equals 15 residues. In germline, CDR1 is SQVTM, CDR2 ANQGSEA.

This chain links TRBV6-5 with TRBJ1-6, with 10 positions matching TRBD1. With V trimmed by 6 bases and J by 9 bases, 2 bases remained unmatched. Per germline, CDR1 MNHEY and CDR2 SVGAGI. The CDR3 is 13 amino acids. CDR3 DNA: TGTGCCAGCAGGGGACAGGGGTCTTCACCCCTCCACTTT. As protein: CASRGQGSSPLHF.

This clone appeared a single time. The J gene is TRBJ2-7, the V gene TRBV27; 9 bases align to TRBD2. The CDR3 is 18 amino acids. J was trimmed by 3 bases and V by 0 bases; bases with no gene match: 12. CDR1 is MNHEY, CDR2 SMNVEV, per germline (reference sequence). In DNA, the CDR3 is TGTGCCAGCAGTTTATCGACGTTAGCGGGAGCTGGGGGCTACGAGCAGTACTTC. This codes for CASSLSTLAGAGGYEQYF.

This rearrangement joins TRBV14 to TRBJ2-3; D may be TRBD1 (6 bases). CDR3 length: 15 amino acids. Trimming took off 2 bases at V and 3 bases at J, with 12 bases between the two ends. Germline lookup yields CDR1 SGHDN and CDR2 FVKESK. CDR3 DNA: TGTGCCAGCAGCCAATTACAGGGATTTACAGATACGCAGTATTTT. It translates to CASSQLQGFTDTQYF.

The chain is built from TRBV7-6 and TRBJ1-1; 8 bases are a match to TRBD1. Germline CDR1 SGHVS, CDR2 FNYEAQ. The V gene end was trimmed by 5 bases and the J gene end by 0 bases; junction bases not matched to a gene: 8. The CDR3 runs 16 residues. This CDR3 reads CASSPGQGELNTEAFF. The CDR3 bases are TGTGCCAGCAGCCCCGGACAGGGAGAGTTGAACACTGAAGCTTTCTTT.

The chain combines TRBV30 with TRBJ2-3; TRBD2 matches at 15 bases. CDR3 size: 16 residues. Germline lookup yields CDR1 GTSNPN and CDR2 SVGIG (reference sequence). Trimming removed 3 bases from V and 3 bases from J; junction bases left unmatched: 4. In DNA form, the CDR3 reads TGTGCCTGGAGCCGCGGGACTAGCGGGAGGACAGATACGCAGTATTTT. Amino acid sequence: CAWSRGTSGRTDTQYF.

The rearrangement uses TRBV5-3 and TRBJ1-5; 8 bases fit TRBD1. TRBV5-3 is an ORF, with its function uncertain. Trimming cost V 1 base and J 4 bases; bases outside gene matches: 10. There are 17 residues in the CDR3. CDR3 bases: TGTGCCAGAAGCTTGCTGGACAGGGACTATCGGAATCAGCCCCAGCATTTT. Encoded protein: CARSLLDRDYRNQPQHF.

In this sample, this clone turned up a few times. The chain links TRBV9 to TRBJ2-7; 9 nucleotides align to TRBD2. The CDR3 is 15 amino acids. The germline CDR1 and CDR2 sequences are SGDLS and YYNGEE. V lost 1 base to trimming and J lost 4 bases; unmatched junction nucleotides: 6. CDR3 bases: TGTGCCAGCAGCGTACAGGCGGGGGGGCGTTACGAGCAGTACTTC. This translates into CASSVQAGGRYEQYF.

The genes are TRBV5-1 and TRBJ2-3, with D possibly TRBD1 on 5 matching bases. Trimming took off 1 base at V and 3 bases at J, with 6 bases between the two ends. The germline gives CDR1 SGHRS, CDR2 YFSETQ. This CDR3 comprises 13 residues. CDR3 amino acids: CASSLQGTDTQYF. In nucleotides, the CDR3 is TGCGCCAGCAGCTTGCAGGGTACAGATACGCAGTATTTT.

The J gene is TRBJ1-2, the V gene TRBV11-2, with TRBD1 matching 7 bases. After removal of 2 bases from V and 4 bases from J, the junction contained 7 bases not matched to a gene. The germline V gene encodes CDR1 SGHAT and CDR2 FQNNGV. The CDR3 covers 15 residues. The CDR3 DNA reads TGTGCCAGCAGCTTATCCCCGACAGGGAGCTATGGCTACACCTTC. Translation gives CASSLSPTGSYGYTF.

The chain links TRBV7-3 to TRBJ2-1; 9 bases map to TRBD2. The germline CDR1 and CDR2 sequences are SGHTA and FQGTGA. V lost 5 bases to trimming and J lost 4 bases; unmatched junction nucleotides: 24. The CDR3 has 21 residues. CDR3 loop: CASSQPPDKSWTSDTYNEQFF. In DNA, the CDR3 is TGTGCCAGCAGCCAACCTCCGGACAAAAGCTGGACTAGCGATACATACAATGAGCAGTTCTTC.

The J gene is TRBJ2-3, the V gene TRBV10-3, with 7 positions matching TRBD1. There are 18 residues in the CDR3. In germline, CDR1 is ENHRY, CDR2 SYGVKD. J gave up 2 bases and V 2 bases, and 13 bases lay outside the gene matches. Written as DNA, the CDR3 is TGTGCCATCAGTGAGACGTCGACCGGGACAGCCACCACAGATACGCAGTATTTT. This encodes CAISETSTGTATTDTQYF.

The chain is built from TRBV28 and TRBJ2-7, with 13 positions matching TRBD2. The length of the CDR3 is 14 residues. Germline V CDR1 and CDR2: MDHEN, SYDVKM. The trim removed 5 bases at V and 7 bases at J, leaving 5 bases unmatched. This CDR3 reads CASSAPGLAGEQYF. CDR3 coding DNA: TGTGCCAGCAGTGCGCCGGGACTAGCGGGAGAGCAGTACTTC. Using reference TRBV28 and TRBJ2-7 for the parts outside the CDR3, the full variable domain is DVKVTQSSRYLVKRTGEKVFLECVQDMDHENMFWYRQDPGLGLRLIYFSYDVKMKEKGDIPEGYSVSREKKERFSLILESASTNQTSMYLCASSAPGLAGEQYFGPGTRLTVT.

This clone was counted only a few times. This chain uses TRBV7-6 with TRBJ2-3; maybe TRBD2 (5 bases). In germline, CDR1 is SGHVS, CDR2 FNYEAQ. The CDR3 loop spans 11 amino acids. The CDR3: CASGSGDTQYF. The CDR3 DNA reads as TGTGCTTCGGGGTCGGGAGATACGCAGTATTTT.

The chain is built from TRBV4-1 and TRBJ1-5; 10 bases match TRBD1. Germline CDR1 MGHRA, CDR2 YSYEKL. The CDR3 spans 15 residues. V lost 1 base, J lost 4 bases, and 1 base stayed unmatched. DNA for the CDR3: TGCGCCAGCAGCCAAGGACAGGGGGCGAATCAGCCCCAGCATTTT. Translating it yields CASSQGQGANQPQHF.

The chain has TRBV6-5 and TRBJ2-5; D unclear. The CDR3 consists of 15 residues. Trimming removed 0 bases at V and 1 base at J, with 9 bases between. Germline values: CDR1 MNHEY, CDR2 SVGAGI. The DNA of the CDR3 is TGTGCCAGCAGTTACTCGCTAGTAGCCCAAGAGACCCAGTACTTC. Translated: CASSYSLVAQETQYF.

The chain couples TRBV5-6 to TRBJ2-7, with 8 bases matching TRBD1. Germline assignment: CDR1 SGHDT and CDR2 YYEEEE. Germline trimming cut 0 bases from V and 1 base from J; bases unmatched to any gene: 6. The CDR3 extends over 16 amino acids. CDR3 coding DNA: TGTGCCAGCAGCTTGGTTGGGGGACAGGTGTCCTACGAGCAGTACTTC. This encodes CASSLVGGQVSYEQYF. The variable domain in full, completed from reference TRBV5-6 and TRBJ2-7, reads DAGVTQSPTHLIKTRGQQVTLRCSPKSGHDTVSWYQQALGQGPQFIFQYYEEEERQRGNFPDRFSGHQFPNYSSELNVNALLLGDSALYLCASSLVGGQVSYEQYFGPGTRLTVT.